This T cell receptor beta chain was obtained from a study of T cell repertoires in cytomegalovirus infection. Across the study: In the study, CMV epitopes included recently identified HLA-C-restricted and well-studied HLA-B-restricted ones. Matching HLA type, along with CMV infection, was indicated by public TCR beta signatures.

CDR3 length equals 16 residues. Germline V lookup: CDR1 SGHVS, CDR2 FQNEAQ. The V gene end was trimmed by 1 base and the J gene end by 5 bases; junction bases not matched to a gene: 8. TCRdb fed the reads into MiXCR, producing one record per CDR3 protein. The table records roughly 730,000 distinct CDR3 sequences, roughly 33% of them present only once. Findings and caveats of the study: CMV-specific TCR beta clonotypes restricted by HLA-C dominated the ex vivo response.

This clonotype was seen ten or more times. Its antigen is not known. This clonotype was obtained from a human donor in good health (CMV status not recorded). Some clones in this sample may be carry-over from other donors' samples. The source material was cultured PBMCs, sampled from culture after CMV antigen stimulation. V gene TRBV7-8 combines with J gene TRBJ2-5; 9 nucleotides match TRBD2. The CDR3 nucleotides are TGTGCCAGCAGCTTAGGGCGTGGCGGGGGGGCTGAGACCCAGTACTTC. Translation: CASSLGRGGGAETQYF.